This T cell receptor (beta chain) derives from a study of T cells expressing NK-cell markers. Looking at the study overall: In sorted CD3+CD56+NKG2C+, CD3+CD56+NKG2C- and CD3+CD56-NKG2C+ T cells, TCR beta repertoires were obtained. Study-level findings and limits: Of CD8+ T cells, 1.0-7.0% belonged to dominant NKG2C+ clonotypes in several donors. In several donors, dominant clonotypes made up about 28.3-65% of CD3+CD56-NKG2C+ cells.

This CDR3 region has 14 residues. CDR1 and CDR2 from the germline V gene are SGHDT and YYEEEE. A note on this clonotype: Its specificity is unknown.

TCRdb reanalyzed the 5' RACE reads and collapses them to one entry per CDR3 protein, without DNA. This table holds approximately 170,000 distinct CDR3 sequences. The sequence came from a man aged 18 to 69 in good health. The gene calls are TRBV5-6 and TRBJ2-5; without DNA, the TCRdb call of TRBD1 cannot be checked. The source material was blood T cells: a sorted CD56 or NKG2C T cell subset, CD4+ or CD8+ T cells, or bulk PBMC T cells (not recorded which). This chain's CDR3 is CASSLDTGGETQYF.